This entry lists 27 T cell receptor beta chains sequenced from one sample in a study of low-dose radiotherapy and immunotherapy resistance in tumors. Time point in this sample: before trial treatment. TRAV- and TRBV-specific primers, spanning alpha and beta chains, primed first-strand cDNA. The TCRs were subjected to amplification over about 19 PCR cycles employing a constant-region primer in conjunction with a V-primer adapter. TCRdb analysed the reads with MiXCR anew, one entry per CDR3 protein. The sample shows nearly 95,000 distinct CDR3 sequences, more than 8% of them seen only once. Sequenced material: PBMCs, taken before treatment. These receptor sequences come from a male donor with prostate cancer.

This clonotype was detected many times. The rearrangement uses TRBV7-2 and TRBJ2-7; no reliable D call. In germline, CDR1 is SGHTA, CDR2 FQGNSA. The CDR3 totals 16 residues. Trimming cost V 1 base and J 6 bases, with 19 bases left between them. CDR3 protein: CASSLVGQLPGGEQYF. CDR3 sequence (DNA): TGTGCCAGCAGCTTAGTAGGGCAACTTCCTGGCGGCGAGCAGTACTTC.

This clonotype was counted many times. V usage is TRBV28 and J usage is TRBJ2-3; D possibly corresponds to TRBD2 (5 bases). The CDR3 totals 15 residues. Germline values: CDR1 MDHEN, CDR2 SYDVKM. The V end lost 1 base, the J end lost 0 bases, and 8 bases lay between the germline ends. CDR3 protein: CASSLSDFSTDTQYF. For the CDR3, the DNA is TGTGCCAGCAGTTTATCGGACTTTAGCACAGATACGCAGTATTTT.

This clonotype occurred many times. The conserved final phenylalanine or tryptophan is absent from the CDR3, which likely points to a read error. No DNA is shown, since the ends of the CDR3 on it are uncertain; the CDR3 is the one TCRdb lists. J is TRBJ2-5 and V is TRBV20-1; the table's D call, TRBD2, was not checked against the DNA. Germline V gene lookup returns CDR1 DFQATT and CDR2 SNEGSKA (reference sequence). The CDR3 is made up of 11 amino acids, end residues included. CDR3 sequence: CSAREKLVESL.

The table lists this clonotype with a count of one. A far larger clone differs by one base, so this is likely a read error. The rearrangement joins TRBV5-1 to TRBJ2-1; tentatively, D is TRBD1 (6 bases). This CDR3 is built from 13 residues. Germline V lookup: CDR1 SGHRS, CDR2 YFSETQ. Deletions cut 0 bases from V and 10 bases from J, with 11 bases between. This CDR3 is CASSLDRAYEQFF. The CDR3 bases are TGCGCCAGCAGCTTGGACAGGGCCTACGAGCAGTTCTTC.

In this sample, this clonotype turned up many times. The V gene is TRBV2, the J gene TRBJ1-2; D is possibly TRBD1 (5 bases). Trimming shortened V by 3 bases and J by 4 bases, and 15 bases separated the two germline ends. The CDR3 contains 15 residues. Germline CDR1 is SNHLY and CDR2 is FYNNEI. This chain's CDR3 is CASSDGSRVRYGYTF. In DNA form, the CDR3 reads TGTGCCAGCAGTGATGGGTCCAGGGTACGCTATGGCTACACCTTC.

This clonotype showed up many times. The rearrangement uses TRBV5-1 and TRBJ2-1; 8 bases align to TRBD2. The V gene end was trimmed by 0 bases and the J gene end by 4 bases; junction bases not matched to a gene: 0. CDR3 size: 14 residues. CDR1 is SGHRS, CDR2 YFSETQ, per germline. The CDR3 sequence is CASSLERGYNEQFF. For the CDR3, the DNA is TGCGCCAGCAGCTTGGAGCGGGGGTACAATGAGCAGTTCTTC.

This clonotype was seen ten or more times. DNA for the CDR3: TGTGCCAGCAGCTTAGCCCCGCAGACAGATACGCAGTATTTT. This gives the protein CASSLAPQTDTQYF. The V call is TRBV7-9, the J call TRBJ2-3, with no clear D. CDR1 and CDR2 from the germline V gene are SEHNR and FQNEAQ (reference sequence). The CDR3 extends over 14 amino acids. Trimming took off 0 bases at V and 3 bases at J, with 7 bases between the two ends. Full variable domain (remainder filled in from reference TRBV7-9 and TRBJ2-3): DTGVSQNPRHKITKRGQNVTFRCDPISEHNRLYWYRQTLGQGPEFLTYFQNEAQLEKSRLLSDRFSAERPKGSFSTLEIQRTEQGDSAMYLCASSLAPQTDTQYFGPGTRLTVL.

This clonotype has a count of ten or more. V and J are TRBV20-1 and TRBJ2-5; D is uncertain. Trimming shortened V by 3 bases and J by 5 bases, and 7 bases separated the two germline ends. CDR3 length: 11 amino acids. The germline gives CDR1 DFQATT, CDR2 SNEGSKA (reference sequence). The CDR3 loop reads CSASRRETQYF. CDR3 bases: TGCAGTGCTAGTAGACGGGAGACCCAGTACTTC.

This clonotype was observed many times. The rearrangement joins TRBV20-1 to TRBJ2-7, with 7 positions matching TRBD2. Unmatched junction bases numbered 12, after V lost 0 bases and J lost 4 bases. This CDR3 spans 16 amino acids. The germline gives CDR1 DFQATT, CDR2 SNEGSKA (reference sequence). In DNA, the CDR3 is TGCAGTGCTAGAGATGTGTCTAGCGGTCTGGTATACGAGCAGTACTTC. Translated, it gives CSARDVSSGLVYEQYF.

This clonotype was seen repeatedly, ten times or more. The chain links TRBV3-1 to TRBJ2-7; 9 bases map to TRBD2. This CDR3 is built from 16 residues. In germline, CDR1 is LGHDT, CDR2 YNNKEL (reference sequence). V lost 0 bases and J lost 3; bases outside the gene matches: 6. CDR3 amino acids: CASSQDPSGRFYEQYF. In nucleotides, the CDR3 is TGTGCCAGCAGCCAAGATCCCAGCGGGAGGTTCTACGAGCAGTACTTC.

At least ten counts were recorded for this clonotype. J is TRBJ1-2 and V is TRBV30, with 11 bases that match TRBD1. The CDR3 is 15 residues long. Per germline, CDR1 GTSNPN and CDR2 SVGIG (reference sequence). Trimming removed 3 bases from V and 8 bases from J; junction bases left unmatched: 11. CDR3 protein: CAWRVPGTGGYGYTF. The CDR3 DNA is TGTGCCTGGAGGGTACCCGGGACAGGGGGATACGGCTACACCTTC.

In its sample, this clonotype was seen many times. The rearrangement uses TRBV25-1 and TRBJ1-6, with TRBD1 matching over 10 bases. In germline, CDR1 is MGHDK, CDR2 SYGVNS. This CDR3 has 13 amino acids. Trimming removed 4 bases from V and 15 bases from J; junction bases left unmatched: 6. DNA for the CDR3: TGTGCCAGCAGTGCCCGGGACAGGGGTCTCCTCCACTTT. Its protein product is CASSARDRGLLHF.

Many counts were recorded for this clonotype. The chain employs TRBV6-6 and TRBJ2-1; TRBD2 might be the D (6 bases). This CDR3 is 16 amino acids long. CDR1 and CDR2 from the germline V gene are MNHNY and SVGAGI (reference sequence). Trimming removed 2 bases from V and 8 bases from J, with 19 bases in between. The CDR3 DNA follows: TGTGCCAGCAGTTACGGAAGTTTGCGGGGCCTCGATGAGCAGTTCTTC. This encodes CASSYGSLRGLDEQFF.

This clonotype was counted many times. The chain has TRBV6-2 or TRBV6-3 and TRBJ2-4; 10 bases agree with TRBD2. There are 15 residues in the CDR3. V lost 4 bases, J lost 8 bases, and 8 bases stayed unmatched. CDR1 is MNHEY and CDR2 is SVGEGT in the germline V gene. For the CDR3, the DNA is TGTGCCAGCAGTTCTGAAGCGGGAGGGGAGGACATTCAGTACTTC. It codes for CASSSEAGGEDIQYF.

At least ten counts were recorded for this clonotype. The chain couples TRBV12-3 or TRBV12-4 to TRBJ1-5; TRBD1 matches at 7 bases. The CDR3 spans 15 residues. The V gene end was trimmed by 7 bases and the J gene end by 4 bases; junction bases not matched to a gene: 10. CDR3 amino acids: CASTSGTAPNQPQHF. The CDR3 DNA sequence: TGTGCCAGCACCTCCGGGACAGCGCCAAATCAGCCCCAGCATTTT.

Many counts were recorded for this clonotype. This sequence joins TRBV20-1 and TRBJ2-1, with D possibly TRBD2 on 5 matching bases. Trimming stripped 1 base from V and 4 bases from J, with 14 bases between. Germline CDR1 and CDR2: DFQATT and SNEGSKA (reference sequence). CDR3 length: 15 amino acids. The CDR3 loop reads CSARGPTNVYNEQFF. CDR3 sequence (DNA): TGCAGTGCTAGAGGCCCGACTAATGTGTACAATGAGCAGTTCTTC.

This clonotype has at least ten counts. The rearrangement joins TRBV28 to TRBJ2-7, with D possibly being TRBD2 (6 bases). The germline gives CDR1 MDHEN, CDR2 SYDVKM. The CDR3 has 12 amino acids. Trimming cost V 8 bases and J 6 bases, with 14 bases left between them. The CDR3 spells CASGGAGREQYF. CDR3 DNA: TGTGCCAGCGGAGGGGCGGGGCGCGAGCAGTACTTC.

At least ten counts were recorded for this clonotype. The chain is built from TRBV20-1 and TRBJ2-2; TRBD2 is a possible D gene (6 bases). Germline V gene data show CDR1 as DFQATT and CDR2 as SNEGSKA (reference sequence). The CDR3 is made up of 16 amino acids. Trimming stripped 3 bases from V and 7 bases from J, with 21 bases between. CDR3 region: CSASVRDSHRGGELFF. CDR3 in DNA: TGCAGTGCTAGCGTCCGGGACTCCCACCGAGGCGGGGAGCTGTTTTTT.

V usage is TRBV5-1 and J usage is TRBJ2-1; 8 bases match TRBD2. Germline CDR1 and CDR2: SGHRS and YFSETQ. The CDR3 length is 15 residues. Trimming removed 0 bases from V and 4 bases from J; junction bases left unmatched: 3. The CDR3 coding sequence is TGCGCCAGCAGCTTGGGGAGCGGGAGATACAATGAGCAGTTCTTC. Its protein product is CASSLGSGRYNEQFF.

This clonotype came up many times. The chain links TRBV18 to TRBJ2-7, with TRBD1 matching over 7 bases. The J segment lost 2 bases and the V segment lost 8 bases, leaving 9 bases of the junction unmatched. The germline gives CDR1 KGHSH, CDR2 LQKENI. The CDR3 has 14 amino acids. CDR3 DNA: TGTGCCAGCCGCACCGGGCAGGGGGCCTACGAGCAGTACTTC. This codes for CASRTGQGAYEQYF.

Turning to this clonotype: A far larger clone is one base from this, pointing to a likely read error. The chain links TRBV6-1 to TRBJ2-7; 7 bases fit TRBD2. The CDR3 has 13 amino acids. The germline V gene encodes CDR1 MNHNS and CDR2 SASEGT. CDR3 DNA sequence: TGTACCAGCAGTACCTTCGGGGGGTACGAGCAGTACTTC. It is translated as CTSSTFGGYEQYF.

In its sample, this clonotype was seen many times. The chain joins TRBV7-3 to TRBJ2-1; 7 bases are a match to TRBD1. Per the germline V gene, CDR1 is SGHTA and CDR2 is FQGTGA. This CDR3 is built from 15 residues. With V trimmed by 5 bases and J by 6 bases, 10 bases remained unmatched. DNA of the CDR3: TGTGCCAGCAGCCAACAGACAGGGTTTTCCAATGAGCAGTTCTTC. Its protein product is CASSQQTGFSNEQFF.

This clonotype occurred many times. This sequence joins TRBV28 and TRBJ2-7, with D unclear. The CDR3 is made up of 16 amino acids. The germline V gene encodes CDR1 MDHEN and CDR2 SYDVKM. Deletions cut 3 bases from V and 1 base from J, with 16 bases between. CDR3 in DNA: TGTGCCAGCAGTTTCCCCGTCCGTGACGGGTCCTACGAGCAGTACTTC. Translation gives CASSFPVRDGSYEQYF.

This clonotype showed up many times. V usage is TRBV6-1 and J usage is TRBJ2-3; 8 bases line up with TRBD2. Germline CDR1 reads MNHNS; CDR2 reads SASEGT. V trimming: 3 bases; J trimming: 0 bases; junction bases outside the gene matches: 11. CDR3 length: 18 residues. The CDR3 spells CASSDGVVAGISTDTQYF. In DNA form, the CDR3 reads TGTGCCAGCAGTGACGGGGTGGTAGCGGGAATCAGCACAGATACGCAGTATTTT.

This clonotype came up many times. V is TRBV29-1 and J is TRBJ1-2; TRBD1 matches 10 bases. Germline CDR1 reads SQVTM; CDR2 reads ANQGSEA. CDR3 length: 13 residues. Unmatched junction bases numbered 3, after V lost 4 bases and J lost 4 bases. CDR3 sequence: CSVGDRGVYGYTF. The CDR3 nucleotides are TGCAGCGTTGGGGACAGGGGAGTCTATGGCTACACCTTC.

This clonotype appeared many times. The chain uses TRBV6-2 or TRBV6-3 and TRBJ2-7, with 12 bases matching TRBD2. The V segment lost 2 bases and the J segment 5 bases; nucleotides outside the gene matches: 10. Germline lookup yields CDR1 MNHEY and CDR2 SVGEGT. This CDR3 has 17 residues. CDR3 loop: CASSYTGLAGSEDEQYF. In nucleotides, the CDR3 is TGTGCCAGCAGTTACACGGGACTAGCGGGCTCCGAGGACGAGCAGTACTTC.

This clonotype came up many times. The gene calls are TRBV6-6 and TRBJ1-5; D uncertain. Trimming pared 6 bases from V and 3 bases from J, leaving 15 bases between. CDR3 size: 15 residues. CDR1 and CDR2 from the germline V gene are MNHNY and SVGAGI (reference sequence). The CDR3 DNA reads as TGTGCCAGCAGCTCCGAATTGTCGGCCAATCAGCCCCAGCATTTT. Encoded protein: CASSSELSANQPQHF.